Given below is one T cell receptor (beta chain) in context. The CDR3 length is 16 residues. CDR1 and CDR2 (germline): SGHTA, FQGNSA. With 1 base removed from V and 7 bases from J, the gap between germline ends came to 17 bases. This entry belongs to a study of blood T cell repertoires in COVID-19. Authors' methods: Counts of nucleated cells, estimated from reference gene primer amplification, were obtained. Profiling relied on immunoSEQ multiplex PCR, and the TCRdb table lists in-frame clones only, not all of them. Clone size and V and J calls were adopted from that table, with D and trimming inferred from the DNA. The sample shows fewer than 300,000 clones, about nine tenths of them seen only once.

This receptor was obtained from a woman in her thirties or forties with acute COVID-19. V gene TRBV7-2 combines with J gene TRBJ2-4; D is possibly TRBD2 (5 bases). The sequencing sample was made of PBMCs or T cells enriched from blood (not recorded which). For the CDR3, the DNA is TGTGCCAGCAGCTTAGAATTGGGAACCTGGGAGAACATTCAGTACTTC. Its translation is CASSLELGTWENIQYF.